This T cell receptor beta chain was captured by sequencing in a study of blood T cell repertoires in COVID-19. CDR3 size: 15 residues. V shed 5 bases and J 10 bases; nucleotides not matched to a gene: 10. Germline V gene data show CDR1 as MNHNY and CDR2 as SVGAGI (reference sequence). Some clones are missing from TCRdb's copy, which holds only in-frame ones; the method was immunoSEQ multiplex PCR. The sample lists around 200,000 clones; about 86% were seen once. V gene TRBV6-6 combines with J gene TRBJ1-6, with 8 bases aligning to TRBD1. Source material: peripheral blood. The clonotype comes from a man aged 45 to 65 with active or convalescent COVID-19. The chain's CDR3 is CASSGAGGARSPLHF. The CDR3, as DNA: TGTGCCAGCAGTGGGGCAGGGGGCGCCCGGTCACCCCTCCACTTT.